These 2 T cell receptor beta chains originate from one sample sequenced in a study of blood T cells in healthy people across ages. For the second PCR, which ran for roughly 6 to 11 cycles, a sample-barcoded 5' primer and a J-beta primer mix were used. TCRdb reprocessed the 5' RACE reads with MiXCR, giving one entry per CDR3 protein. Of roughly 800,000 distinct CDR3 sequences in the sample, 25% are singletons; the top ten hold under 9.5%. These same data were also listed under a study on T cells of mothers and their children.

Input material: blood. The receptors shown here come from a boy aged 5 to 17 in good health.

This clonotype turned up a few times. V gene TRBV28 combines with J gene TRBJ2-5, with D possibly being TRBD1 (6 bases). V was trimmed by 7 bases and J by 2 bases, leaving 17 bases between them. CDR3 length: 15 amino acids. Germline CDR1 and CDR2: MDHEN and SYDVKM. CDR3 DNA: TGTGCCAGCAATGCACTAGGGGGTCCGCAAGAGACCCAGTACTTC. Translation: CASNALGGPQETQYF.

This clonotype was observed a handful of times. The chain uses TRBV28 and TRBJ2-1; D not certain. Germline loops: CDR1 MDHEN, CDR2 SYDVKM. Between the trimmed V and J ends, which lost 7 bases and 6 bases, there was a span of 10 bases. This CDR3 is built from 12 residues. The CDR3 DNA follows: TGTGCCAGCACCGGTCAGATCAATGAGCAGTTCTTC. Its protein product is CASTGQINEQFF.